This T cell receptor beta chain was sequenced during a study of shared clonotypes between healthy human individuals. Overall study findings and caveats: Sampling used blood alone; tissue repertoires probably differ.

Each sample came from a Caucasian adult donor living in Nashville, Tennessee. The replicate PCRs on unsorted PBMC were given 250 to 300 ng DNA, which is 25,000 to 35,000 T cell genomes. The authors sequenced unsorted PBMC DNA on ten immunoSEQ deep assay plates. Sequenced by immunoSEQ multiplex PCR; TCRdb stores in-frame clones only, minus some. The data contain 450,000 to 650,000 clones, just over 75% of them singletons. The CDR3 consists of 15 residues. V was clipped by 5 bases and J by 5 bases, with 16 bases between them. CDR1 SGHTA and CDR2 FQGTGA come from the germline V gene. This clone was counted only a few times. As yet, its antigen is unknown.

The clonotype originates from a woman aged 40 to 50 in good health. Some clones in this sample may be carry-over from other donors' samples. The chain uses TRBV7-3 and TRBJ2-1, with D possibly matching TRBD2 (6 bases). Sequenced input: PBMCs. Here the CDR3 DNA reads TGTGCCAGCAGCCTTGGTGGGGGGTCCGACAATGAGCAGTTCTTC. Its protein product is CASSLGGGSDNEQFF.